One sample yielded the 30 T cell receptor beta chains listed below, sequenced in a study of cytomegalovirus exposure and HLA in healthy donors. Clones were read by immunoSEQ multiplex PCR, and TCRdb kept only the in-frame ones, dropping some. The table lists about 68,000 clones, 96% of them singletons. Input material: PBMCs. Receptors originate from a young man in good health and CMV-seronegative.

This clone was recorded once. This rearrangement joins TRBV19 to TRBJ1-5; D not resolved. This CDR3 has 16 amino acids. The germline CDR1 and CDR2 sequences are LNHDA and SQIVND (reference sequence). V lost 3 bases and J lost 0, with 12 bases in between. CDR3 coding DNA: TGTGCCAGTAGTATGATCGGGATCGTTAGCAATCAGCCCCAGCATTTT. The encoded protein is CASSMIGIVSNQPQHF.

The chain carries TRBV10-3 and TRBJ1-2; 7 positions agree with TRBD1. The V gene end was trimmed by 3 bases and the J gene end by 4 bases; junction bases not matched to a gene: 8. Germline loops: CDR1 ENHRY, CDR2 SYGVKD. This CDR3 is built from 15 residues. CDR3 coding DNA: TGTGCCATCAGTGAATCCCGGGACAGCTTCTATGGCTACACCTTC. Amino acids: CAISESRDSFYGYTF.

The V and J genes are TRBV2 and TRBJ2-5; TRBD2 aligns across 7 bases. The CDR3 is 12 amino acids. J was trimmed by 5 bases and V by 11 bases; bases with no gene match: 8. The germline CDR1 and CDR2 sequences are SNHLY and FYNNEI. Here the CDR3 DNA reads TGTGCCTCACATGGGGAGGGCGAGACCCAGTACTTC. Amino acids: CASHGEGETQYF.

The V call is TRBV6-6, the J call TRBJ1-2; the match to TRBD1 covers 7 bases. The CDR3 extends over 13 amino acids. The germline V gene has CDR1 MNHNY and CDR2 SVGAGI (reference sequence). The V and J ends lost 6 bases and 3 bases, in that order; junction bases with no gene match: 4. CDR3: CASSRQGHYGYTF. CDR3 in DNA: TGTGCCAGCAGCCGACAGGGCCACTATGGCTACACCTTC.

The chain uses TRBV27 and TRBJ2-1, with TRBD2 matching 10 bases. Trimming took 1 base from V and 9 from J; bases not matched to a gene: 3. The CDR3 runs to 14 residues. Germline CDR1 and CDR2: MNHEY and SMNVEV (reference sequence). CDR3 residues: CASSLWGLAREQFF. The CDR3 DNA reads TGTGCCAGCAGTTTATGGGGACTAGCGCGTGAGCAGTTCTTC.

V and J are TRBV7-2 and TRBJ2-2; perhaps TRBD2 as D (5 bases). The germline gives CDR1 SGHTA, CDR2 FQGNSA. The CDR3 runs 13 residues. Trimming stripped 7 bases from V and 3 bases from J, with 9 bases between. The CDR3 reads CASTPGDTGELFF. Written as DNA, the CDR3 is TGTGCCAGCACCCCCGGGGACACCGGGGAGCTGTTTTTT.

The chain recombines TRBV29-1 with TRBJ1-1; the D gene is possibly TRBD1 (6 bases). V lost 1 base, J lost 4 bases, and 10 bases lay in between. The CDR3 has 13 residues. The V gene's germline CDR1 is SQVTM and CDR2 ANQGSEA. As DNA, the CDR3 is TGCAGCGTTGAAGCCGGGACAATCACTGAAGCTTTCTTT. As protein: CSVEAGTITEAFF.

CDR3 DNA: TGTGCCAGCAGCTTAGAAGGACAGGGGAACACTGAAGCTTTCTTT. Residues: CASSLEGQGNTEAFF. The V call is TRBV7-9, the J call TRBJ1-1; TRBD1 matches at 8 bases. The germline gives CDR1 SEHNR, CDR2 FQNEAQ (reference sequence). There are 15 residues in the CDR3. Unmatched junction bases numbered 2, after V lost 1 base and J lost 1 base. Full variable domain (outside the CDR3, taken from reference TRBV7-9 and TRBJ1-1): DTGVSQNPRHKITKRGQNVTFRCDPISEHNRLYWYRQTLGQGPEFLTYFQNEAQLEKSRLLSDRFSAERPKGSFSTLEIQRTEQGDSAMYLCASSLEGQGNTEAFFGQGTRLTVV.

The chain is built from TRBV6-1 and TRBJ2-7, with D tentatively TRBD1 (5 bases). Germline assignment: CDR1 MNHNS and CDR2 SASEGT. Trimming left V 1 base short and J 0 bases short, with 10 bases between. The CDR3 is made up of 15 amino acids. The CDR3 protein is CASSEGGDSSYEQYF. The CDR3 DNA is TGTGCCAGCAGTGAAGGGGGCGATAGCTCCTACGAGCAGTACTTC.

The chain is built from TRBV5-4 and TRBJ2-2; no reliable D call. V lost 2 bases to trimming and J lost 3 bases, with 11 bases between them. CDR3 size: 15 residues. Germline CDR1 is SGHNT and CDR2 is YYREEE (reference sequence). This chain's CDR3 is CASSFKRGYTGELFF. The CDR3 coding sequence is TGTGCCAGCAGCTTCAAGCGTGGGTACACCGGGGAGCTGTTTTTT.

This clone occurred a few times. The V and J genes are TRBV10-2 and TRBJ2-7, with D tentatively TRBD1 (6 bases). CDR1 WSHSY and CDR2 SAAADI come from the germline V gene. The CDR3 runs 14 residues. The ends were cut back, 3 bases at V and 7 bases at J, with 16 bases in the middle. The CDR3 DNA reads as TGCGCCAGCAGTGAAGGACAGAACTCGAGGGAGCAGTACTTC. This sequence encodes CASSEGQNSREQYF.

The chain carries TRBV28 and TRBJ1-2; 9 bases align to TRBD1. After removal of 3 bases from V and 6 bases from J, the junction contained 14 bases not matched to a gene. The CDR3 loop spans 17 amino acids. Germline CDR1 reads MDHEN; CDR2 reads SYDVKM. CDR3 loop: CASSFWAGQGLSHGYTF. The CDR3 DNA reads TGTGCCAGCAGTTTTTGGGCGGGACAGGGATTAAGTCATGGCTACACCTTC.

V usage is TRBV6-6 and J usage is TRBJ2-5; 10 nucleotides align to TRBD2. The CDR3 consists of 16 residues. The germline V gene encodes CDR1 MNHNY and CDR2 SVGAGI (reference sequence). With 6 bases clipped from V and 1 base from J, the junction kept 8 bases outside the gene matches. The CDR3 DNA is TGTGCCAGCAGCCTACTAGCGGGACTTCCCCAAGAGACCCAGTACTTC. Amino acids: CASSLLAGLPQETQYF.

The genes are TRBV6-6 and TRBJ2-1; D unclear. This CDR3 is built from 11 residues. The ends were cut back, 9 bases at V and 2 bases at J, with 5 bases in the middle. Per the germline V gene, CDR1 is MNHNY and CDR2 is SVGAGI (reference sequence). The CDR3 region is CASEAYNEQFF. The CDR3 DNA sequence: TGTGCCAGTGAGGCCTACAATGAGCAGTTCTTC.

This clone came up once. The chain recombines TRBV6-5 with TRBJ1-4, with TRBD1 matching over 9 bases. The CDR3 covers 16 residues. CDR1 MNHEY and CDR2 SVGAGI come from the germline V gene. V shed 4 bases, J shed 5 bases, and the junction held 8 bases outside the gene matches. CDR3 bases: TGTGCCAGCAGTTCGGCCTCCGGGACAGGGAATGAAAAACTGTTTTTT. It codes for CASSSASGTGNEKLFF.

The J gene is TRBJ2-2, the V gene TRBV10-3; perhaps TRBD2 as D (5 bases). CDR3 length equals 11 residues. The ends were cut back, 7 bases at V and 7 bases at J, with 7 bases in the middle. Germline CDR1 reads ENHRY; CDR2 reads SYGVKD. For the CDR3, the DNA is TGTGCCATCACCCGGGGCGGGGAGCTGTTTTTT. This translates into CAITRGGELFF.

The chain links TRBV10-3 to TRBJ2-7, with a tentative D call TRBD1 (5 bases). The V end lost 2 bases, the J end lost 2 bases, and 10 bases lay between the germline ends. In germline, CDR1 is ENHRY, CDR2 SYGVKD. The CDR3 covers 14 residues. The CDR3 spells CAISEKNRPYEQYF. CDR3 nucleotide sequence: TGTGCCATCAGTGAGAAGAACAGGCCCTACGAGCAGTACTTC.

The table lists this clone with a few counts. The rearrangement links TRBV13 to TRBJ1-2, with D perhaps matching TRBD1 (6 bases). V lost 6 bases and J lost 4, with 15 bases in between. The germline gives CDR1 PRHDT, CDR2 FYEKMQ (reference sequence). The CDR3 contains 14 residues. CDR3: CASRPIAGAYGYTF. The CDR3 nucleotides read TGTGCCAGCAGACCCATTGCAGGGGCCTATGGCTACACCTTC.

This chain uses TRBV7-6 with TRBJ1-5, with TRBD1 identical over 8 bases. The germline CDR1 and CDR2 sequences are SGHVS and FNYEAQ. J gave up 5 bases and V 4 bases, and 7 bases lay outside the gene matches. This CDR3 spans 15 amino acids. CDR3 residues: CASSSVTGVDQPQHF. The CDR3 DNA reads as TGTGCCAGCAGCTCAGTGACAGGGGTGGATCAGCCCCAGCATTTT.

The gene calls are TRBV4-2 and TRBJ1-2; a possible D gene is TRBD1 (5 bases). The CDR3 length is 15 residues. CDR1 LGHNA and CDR2 YNFKEQ come from the germline V gene. V was pared by 0 bases and J by 4 bases, with 12 bases between. CDR3 loop: CASSQDLAGIYGYTF. CDR3 coding DNA: TGTGCCAGCAGCCAAGATCTCGCAGGGATCTATGGCTACACCTTC.

In its sample, this clone was seen once. J is TRBJ1-5 and V is TRBV28, with 7 bases aligning to TRBD1. The CDR3 extends over 14 amino acids. The J segment lost 4 bases and the V segment lost 9 bases, leaving 9 bases of the junction unmatched. Germline-derived CDR1 and CDR2 are MDHEN and SYDVKM. CDR3 nucleotide sequence: TGTGCCAGTAAAACAGGGGACCTTAATCAGCCCCAGCATTTT. Protein product: CASKTGDLNQPQHF.

The rearrangement uses TRBV25-1 and TRBJ2-7, with D perhaps matching TRBD1 (5 bases). Trimming took 5 bases from V and 3 from J, leaving 11 bases between them. Germline values: CDR1 MGHDK, CDR2 SYGVNS. This CDR3 contains 13 residues. CDR3 nucleotide sequence: TGTGCCAGCAGTTTGTCAGGGAACTACGAGCAGTACTTC. Amino acids: CASSLSGNYEQYF.

V and J are TRBV18 and TRBJ1-1, with TRBD1 matching 8 bases. CDR1 and CDR2 (germline): KGHSH, LQKENI. The CDR3 runs 14 residues. The junction had 2 bases not matched to a gene; V was cut back by 4 bases and J by 1 base. As DNA, the CDR3 is TGTGCCAGCTCACGGACAGGGAGGAACACTGAAGCTTTCTTT. Amino acids: CASSRTGRNTEAFF.

Note on this clone: Because the CDR3 is missing its conserved closing phenylalanine or tryptophan, this is likely a read error. It is unclear where the CDR3 begins or ends on the DNA, so no DNA is shown, and the CDR3 is as TCRdb lists it. The rearrangement joins TRBV6-1 to TRBJ1-2; TRBD1 is taken as the D call from the table, unchecked against the DNA. Germline CDR1 is MNHNS and CDR2 is SASEGT. Both ends counted, the CDR3 spans 15 residues. CDR3 protein: CASSDPGTADGYTFD.

The chain combines TRBV7-9 with TRBJ1-4; D unclear. With 1 base removed from V and 7 bases from J, the gap between germline ends came to 10 bases. Per germline, CDR1 SEHNR and CDR2 FQNEAQ (reference sequence). This CDR3 spans 14 amino acids. The chain's CDR3 is CASSLETLGEKLFF. CDR3 DNA: TGTGCCAGCAGCTTAGAGACTCTGGGTGAAAAACTGTTTTTT.

The chain recombines TRBV28 with TRBJ1-2; 9 bases are a match to TRBD1. CDR1 is MDHEN and CDR2 is SYDVKM in the germline V gene. This CDR3 has 14 residues. Trimming cost V 7 bases and J 4 bases; bases outside gene matches: 7. Written as DNA, the CDR3 is TGTGCCAGCAACTCCGGGACAGGGTTCTATGGCTACACCTTC. It yields the protein CASNSGTGFYGYTF.

V is TRBV7-2 and J is TRBJ1-5; D not resolved. The CDR3 has 16 residues. CDR1 and CDR2 from the germline V gene are SGHTA and FQGNSA. V was cut by 5 bases and J by 0 bases, with 14 bases left in between. The CDR3 DNA reads as TGTGCCAGCAGCCCCGGGTCGGGGATTAGCAATCAGCCCCAGCATTTT. Its translation is CASSPGSGISNQPQHF.

The chain joins TRBV19 to TRBJ2-1; the D gene is possibly TRBD1 (5 bases). Germline values: CDR1 LNHDA, CDR2 SQIVND (reference sequence). This CDR3 spans 15 amino acids. Trimming stripped 4 bases from V and 3 bases from J, with 13 bases between. CDR3 protein: CASSTKIDSYNEQFF. The CDR3 DNA reads TGTGCCAGTAGTACCAAGATAGACAGCTACAATGAGCAGTTCTTC.

V is TRBV6-1 and J is TRBJ2-3; D might be TRBD2 (7 bases). Germline-derived CDR1 and CDR2 are MNHNS and SASEGT. This CDR3 is 20 amino acids long. V was clipped by 1 base and J by 0 bases, with 23 bases between them. The chain's CDR3 is CASSEGGGYRASFSTDTQYF. In DNA, the CDR3 is TGTGCCAGCAGTGAAGGGGGGGGCTACAGGGCCTCCTTTAGCACAGATACGCAGTATTTT.

This clone was detected only once. The rearrangement uses TRBV29-1 and TRBJ2-7; the match to TRBD1 covers 9 bases. V trimming: 6 bases; J trimming: 5 bases; junction bases outside the gene matches: 11. CDR1 and CDR2 from the germline V gene are SQVTM and ANQGSEA. The CDR3 consists of 14 residues. The CDR3 sequence: CSVVVSTGGNEQYF. CDR3 nucleotides: TGCAGCGTCGTCGTATCGACAGGGGGTAACGAGCAGTACTTC.